The clone carrying this T cell receptor (beta chain) was seen ten or more times. Antigen specificity is unknown. The data belong to a study of CD8 T cells in ankylosing spondylitis. General study points: There was reportedly significant enrichment of clones that were disease-linked in matched ankylosing spondylitis synovial fluid.

TCRdb re-called the 5' RACE reads through MiXCR, storing one row per CDR3 protein. The sample holds about 130,000 distinct CDR3 sequences, about an eighth seen once. The CDR3 is made up of 15 amino acids. Trimming pared 1 base from V and 1 base from J, leaving 11 bases between. Germline-derived CDR1 and CDR2 are SGHRS and YFSETQ. This TCR was sampled from a female donor with ankylosing spondylitis or in good health (not recorded which). The rearrangement joins TRBV5-1 to TRBJ1-1; D might be TRBD1 (6 bases). Source material: blood, either unsorted or a sorted T cell fraction (not recorded which). The CDR3 DNA sequence: TGCGCCAGCAGCTTGATTGGGACAAAGAACACTGAAGCTTTCTTT. It codes for CASSLIGTKNTEAFF.